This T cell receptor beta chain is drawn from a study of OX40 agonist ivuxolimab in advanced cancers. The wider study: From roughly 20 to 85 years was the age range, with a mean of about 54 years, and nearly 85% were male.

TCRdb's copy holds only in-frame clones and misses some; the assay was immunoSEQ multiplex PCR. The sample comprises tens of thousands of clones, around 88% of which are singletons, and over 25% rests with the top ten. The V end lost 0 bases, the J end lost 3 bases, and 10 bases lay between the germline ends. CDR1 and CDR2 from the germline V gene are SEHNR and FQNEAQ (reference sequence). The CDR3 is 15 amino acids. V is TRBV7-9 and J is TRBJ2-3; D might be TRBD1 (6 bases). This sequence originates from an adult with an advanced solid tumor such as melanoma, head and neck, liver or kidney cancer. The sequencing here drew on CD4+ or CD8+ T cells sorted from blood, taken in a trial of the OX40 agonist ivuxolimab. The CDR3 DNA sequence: TGTGCCAGCAGCTTAGCGCAGGGGTTGACAGATACGCAGTATTTT. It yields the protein CASSLAQGLTDTQYF.